Detailed here is one T cell receptor beta chain. This sample was taken from a study of blood T cell repertoires in COVID-19. Overall study: There were acute and convalescent COVID-19 samples, and they came from the United States, Italy and Spain. PBMCs, B-cell-depleted T cells, or T cells provided the cDNA or gDNA that made up the material.

In the authors' methods: Amplification of reference gene primers was used by the study to estimate nucleated cell counts. TCRdb's copy holds only in-frame clones and misses some; the assay was immunoSEQ multiplex PCR. Clone size and V and J calls were adopted from that table, with D and trimming inferred from the DNA. Found here are around 82,000 clones, 70% to 90% of them singletons; the top ten hold about 12%. Germline-derived CDR1 and CDR2 are SGHRS and YFSETQ. The CDR3 spans 15 residues. Unmatched junction bases numbered 3, after V lost 3 bases and J lost 3 bases. This receptor was identified in a man between 65 and 80 years old with active or convalescent COVID-19. Material: peripheral blood. This chain links TRBV5-1 with TRBJ1-6, with 7 bases matching TRBD1. The CDR3 sequence: CASSWSGGYNSPLHF. CDR3 in DNA: TGCGCCAGCAGCTGGTCAGGGGGCTATAATTCACCCCTCCACTTT. Full variable domain (remainder filled in from reference TRBV5-1 and TRBJ1-6): KAGVTQTPRYLIKTRGQQVTLSCSPISGHRSVSWYQQTPGQGLQFLFEYFSETQRNKGNFPGRFSGRQFSNSRSEMNVSTLELGDSALYLCASSWSGGYNSPLHFGNGTRLTVT.